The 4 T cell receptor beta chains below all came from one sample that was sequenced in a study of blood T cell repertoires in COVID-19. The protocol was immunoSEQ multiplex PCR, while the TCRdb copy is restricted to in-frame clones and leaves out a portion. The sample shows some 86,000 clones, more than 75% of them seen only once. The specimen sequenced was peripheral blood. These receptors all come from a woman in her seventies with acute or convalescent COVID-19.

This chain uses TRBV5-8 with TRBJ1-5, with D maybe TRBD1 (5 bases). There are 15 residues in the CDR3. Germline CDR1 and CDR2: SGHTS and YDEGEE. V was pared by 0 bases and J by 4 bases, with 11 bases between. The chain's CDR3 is CASSLDGGGNQPQHF. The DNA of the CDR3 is TGTGCCAGCAGCTTGGACGGGGGGGGAAATCAGCCCCAGCATTTT.

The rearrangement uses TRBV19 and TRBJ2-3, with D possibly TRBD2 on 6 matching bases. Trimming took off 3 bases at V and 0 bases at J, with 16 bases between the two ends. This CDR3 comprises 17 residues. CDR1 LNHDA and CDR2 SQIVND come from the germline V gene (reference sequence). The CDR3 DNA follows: TGTGCCAGTAGTATGGAGGGCGGGAACCCTAGCACAGATACGCAGTATTTT. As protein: CASSMEGGNPSTDTQYF.

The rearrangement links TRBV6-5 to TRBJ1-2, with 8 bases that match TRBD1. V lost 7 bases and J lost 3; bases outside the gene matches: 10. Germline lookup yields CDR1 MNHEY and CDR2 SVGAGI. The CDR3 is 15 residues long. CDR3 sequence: CASTLGGRGHYGYTF. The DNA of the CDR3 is TGTGCCAGCACTTTAGGTGGCAGGGGGCACTATGGCTACACCTTC.

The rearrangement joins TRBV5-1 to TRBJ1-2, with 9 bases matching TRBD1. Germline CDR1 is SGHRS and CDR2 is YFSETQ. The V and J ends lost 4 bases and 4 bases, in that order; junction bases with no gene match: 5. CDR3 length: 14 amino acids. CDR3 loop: CASSGGQGGYGYTF. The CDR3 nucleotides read TGCGCCAGCAGCGGGGGACAGGGTGGCTATGGCTACACCTTC.